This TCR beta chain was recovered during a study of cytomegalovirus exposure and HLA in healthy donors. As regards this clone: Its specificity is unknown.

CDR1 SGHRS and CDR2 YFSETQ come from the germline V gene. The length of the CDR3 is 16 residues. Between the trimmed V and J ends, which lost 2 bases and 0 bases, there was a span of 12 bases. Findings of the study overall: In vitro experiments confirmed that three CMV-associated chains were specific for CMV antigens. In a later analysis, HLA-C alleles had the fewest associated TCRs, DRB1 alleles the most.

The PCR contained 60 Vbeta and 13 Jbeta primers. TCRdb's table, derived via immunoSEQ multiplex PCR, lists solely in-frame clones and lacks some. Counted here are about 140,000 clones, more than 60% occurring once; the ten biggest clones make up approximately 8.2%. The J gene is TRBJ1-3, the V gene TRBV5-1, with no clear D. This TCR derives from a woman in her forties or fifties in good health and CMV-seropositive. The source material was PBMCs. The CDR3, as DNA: TGCGCCAGCAGCTTAGAACCGCGTAGCTCTGGAAACACCATATATTTT. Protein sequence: CASSLEPRSSGNTIYF.